Shown below are 9 T cell receptor beta chains from a single sample sequenced in a study of blood T cell repertoires in COVID-19. Sequenced by immunoSEQ multiplex PCR; TCRdb stores in-frame clones only, minus some. The table includes 150,000 to 200,000 clones, less than 85% detected once. What was sequenced was PBMCs or T cells enriched from blood (not recorded which). Every receptor here comes from a woman aged 55-70 years with acute COVID-19.

V and J are TRBV10-3 and TRBJ1-2; D is undetermined. The V gene's germline CDR1 is ENHRY and CDR2 SYGVKD. The germline V and J ends were trimmed by 0 bases and 4 bases, with 9 bases remaining between them. This CDR3 region has 14 residues. CDR3 coding DNA: TGTGCCATCAGTGAGTCGAACAACCTCTATGGCTACACCTTC. This encodes CAISESNNLYGYTF.

This rearrangement joins TRBV5-1 to TRBJ2-7, with 7 bases that match TRBD1. The trim removed 3 bases at V and 6 bases at J, leaving 12 bases unmatched. The germline CDR1 and CDR2 sequences are SGHRS and YFSETQ. The CDR3 runs 15 residues. CDR3 sequence: CASSWYDRVESEQYF. The CDR3 region has the DNA TGCGCCAGCAGCTGGTATGACAGGGTCGAGAGCGAGCAGTACTTC.

This chain joins TRBV6-2 or TRBV6-3 and TRBJ1-5, with 11 bases fitting TRBD1. Trimming at V came to 2 bases and at J to 7 bases, leaving 4 bases not matched to a gene. The CDR3 is made up of 15 amino acids. Germline CDR1 is MNHEY and CDR2 is SVGEGT. The CDR3 DNA follows: TGTGCCAGCAGTTACCCCCGGGACAGGGGGCAGCCCCAGCATTTT. This gives the protein CASSYPRDRGQPQHF.

The V and J genes are TRBV11-2 and TRBJ2-2; D possibly corresponds to TRBD1 (5 bases). Germline V gene sequence: CDR1 SGHAT, CDR2 FQNNGV. This CDR3 contains 14 residues. V was trimmed by 2 bases and J by 1 base, leaving 5 bases between them. CDR3 sequence reads: CASSLQGNTGELFF. In nucleotides, the CDR3 is TGTGCCAGCAGCTTACAGGGGAACACCGGGGAGCTGTTTTTT.

This chain joins TRBV2 and TRBJ1-3; TRBD1 might be the D (6 bases). V dropped 7 bases and J dropped 3 bases, with 13 bases sitting between them. Germline V gene sequence: CDR1 SNHLY, CDR2 FYNNEI. This CDR3 has 14 residues. The CDR3 protein is CASNQQGIGNTIYF. The CDR3 DNA reads TGTGCCAGCAACCAACAGGGCATTGGAAACACCATATATTTT.

In its sample, this clone was seen once. The V gene is TRBV7-2, the J gene TRBJ2-7; D unclear. Trimming cost V 1 base and J 6 bases, with 13 bases left between them. CDR1 and CDR2 from the germline V gene are SGHTA and FQGNSA. This CDR3 has 14 residues. This CDR3 is CASSLENWAGEQYF. The CDR3 coding sequence is TGTGCCAGCAGCTTAGAAAACTGGGCCGGCGAGCAGTACTTC.

J is TRBJ1-2 and V is TRBV5-1; TRBD1 matches at 10 bases. The V segment lost 4 bases and the J segment 9 bases; nucleotides outside the gene matches: 3. From germline, CDR1 is SGHRS and CDR2 YFSETQ. The CDR3 spans 12 residues. The CDR3 spells CASSVGQGSYTF. CDR3 in DNA: TGCGCCAGCAGCGTGGGACAGGGGAGCTACACCTTC.

The rearrangement uses TRBV27 and TRBJ1-2; 8 bases align to TRBD1. Germline CDR1 MNHEY, CDR2 SMNVEV (reference sequence). V lost 5 bases and J lost 8; bases outside the gene matches: 13. The CDR3 consists of 15 residues. CDR3 loop: CASSPPPDRGEGYTF. The CDR3 DNA sequence: TGTGCCAGCAGTCCCCCCCCCGACAGGGGAGAAGGCTACACCTTC.

V is TRBV4-3 and J is TRBJ2-7, with a possible D match to TRBD2 (5 bases). The CDR3 extends over 15 amino acids. The germline V gene has CDR1 LGHNA and CDR2 YSLEER. Deletions cut 0 bases from V and 3 bases from J, with 12 bases between. The CDR3 loop is CASSQEGTRIYEQYF. As DNA, the CDR3 is TGCGCCAGCAGCCAAGAAGGAACTAGGATCTACGAGCAGTACTTC.